This is a list of T cell receptor beta chains from one sample in a study of human T cells and chemical hapten exposure. TCRdb re-derived calls from the RACE reads in MiXCR, one entry per CDR3 protein. The sample includes approximately 350,000 distinct CDR3 sequences, roughly 6% seen only once; the top ten take under 7%. The specimen was whole blood, collected in connection with sensitization to the hapten diphenylcyclopropenone (DPC). These receptors were collected from a woman aged 18 to 35 with alopecia areata. Some clones in this sample may be carry-over from other donors' samples. Each CDR3 is given with its conserved first and last residue. Each record gives: D gene, clone size, J gene, V gene, CDR3 protein, CDR3 DNA. The D gene is left open where the match is weak. Where a row states a size, it is once, few, many or the class of an expanded clone; other rows omit it.

D: NA; size: few; J: TRBJ1-1; V: TRBV13; CDR3: CASSLGTVEAFF; DNA: TGTGCCAGCAGCTTGGGGACCGTTGAAGCTTTCTTT
D: TRBD1; size: NA; J: TRBJ2-1; V: TRBV7-9; CDR3: CASSSSTGLDEQFF; DNA: TGTGCCAGCAGCTCTTCGACAGGGCTGGATGAGCAGTTCTTC
D: NA; size: many; J: TRBJ1-1; V: TRBV12-3/TRBV12-4; CDR3: CASSELPQLPSNTEAFF; DNA: TGTGCCAGCAGCGAATTACCGCAGCTCCCCTCAAACACTGAAGCTTTCTTT
D: NA; size: few; J: TRBJ2-5; V: TRBV25-1; CDR3: CASSEYGGRESETQYF; DNA: TGTGCCAGCAGTGAATATGGAGGCAGGGAGTCCGAGACCCAGTACTTC
D: TRBD2; size: NA; J: TRBJ2-7; V: TRBV20-1; CDR3: CSARVGGGAFEQYF; DNA: TGCAGTGCTAGAGTAGGCGGGGGGGCCTTTGAGCAGTACTTC
D: NA; size: many; J: TRBJ1-1; V: TRBV2; CDR3: CARETDGRGYEAFF; DNA: TGTGCCAGAGAGACCGACGGACGGGGATATGAAGCTTTCTTT
D: NA; size: many; J: TRBJ1-1; V: TRBV28; CDR3: CASSPTGIGFYTEAFF; DNA: TGTGCCAGCAGTCCCACAGGGATCGGATTTTACACTGAAGCTTTCTTT
D: TRBD1; size: few; J: TRBJ2-1; V: TRBV5-1; CDR3: CASSLVHPGQGNEQFF; DNA: TGCGCCAGCAGCTTGGTCCATCCGGGACAGGGGAATGAGCAGTTCTTC
D: NA; size: many; J: TRBJ2-3; V: TRBV6-2/TRBV6-3; CDR3: CASSSGLGADTQYF; DNA: TGTGCCAGCAGTTCCGGATTGGGCGCAGATACGCAGTATTTT
D: TRBD2; size: few; J: TRBJ2-5; V: TRBV11-3; CDR3: CASSARTSGGSETQYF; DNA: TGTGCCAGCAGCGCGCGGACTAGCGGGGGGTCAGAGACCCAGTACTTC
D: TRBD1; size: NA; J: TRBJ2-5; V: TRBV9; CDR3: CASSVGDRAQETQYF; DNA: TGTGCCAGCAGCGTAGGGGACAGGGCCCAAGAGACCCAGTACTTC
D: TRBD1; size: many; J: TRBJ1-6; V: TRBV5-1; CDR3: CASSSLPGTANSPLHF; DNA: TGCGCCAGCAGCTCCCTTCCCGGGACAGCGAATTCACCCCTCCACTTT
D: NA; size: many; J: TRBJ2-3; V: TRBV20-1; CDR3: CSARDRDTQYF; DNA: TGCAGTGCTAGAGATAGAGATACGCAGTATTTT
D: TRBD2; size: few; J: TRBJ2-1; V: TRBV24-1; CDR3: CATGLAGTYEQFF; DNA: TGTGCCACCGGTCTAGCGGGGACATATGAGCAGTTCTTC
D: TRBD1; size: few; J: TRBJ2-5; V: TRBV12-3/TRBV12-4; CDR3: CASSFGTGVGKTQYF; DNA: TGTGCCAGCAGTTTCGGTACAGGGGTCGGGAAGACCCAGTACTTC
D: NA; size: many; J: TRBJ1-4; V: TRBV4-3; CDR3: CASSQENLFNEKLFF; DNA: TGCGCCAGCAGCCAAGAAAACCTTTTTAATGAAAAACTGTTTTTT
D: NA; size: NA; J: TRBJ2-7; V: TRBV10-3; CDR3: CAISEVGSVQYF; DNA: TGTGCCATCAGTGAGGTAGGGTCTGTGCAGTACTTC
D: NA; size: many; J: TRBJ1-2; V: TRBV2; CDR3: CASSPSGNSDHGYTF; DNA: TGTGCCAGCAGTCCGTCAGGGAATAGTGATCATGGCTACACCTTC
D: TRBD2; size: NA; J: TRBJ2-5; V: TRBV7-7; CDR3: CASSSWTSGDQETQYF; DNA: TGTGCTAGCAGCTCCTGGACTAGCGGGGACCAAGAGACCCAGTACTTC
D: TRBD2; size: NA; J: TRBJ2-3; V: TRBV3-1; CDR3: CASSPQTSGITDTQYF; DNA: TGTGCCAGCAGCCCTCAGACTAGCGGTATAACAGATACGCAGTATTTT
D: NA; size: NA; J: TRBJ1-5; V: TRBV20-1; CDR3: CSAMGHRNQPQHF; DNA: TGCAGTGCTATGGGACACCGCAATCAGCCCCAGCATTTT
D: NA; size: many; J: TRBJ1-1; V: TRBV6-5; CDR3: CASSTQGSTEAFF; DNA: TGTGCCAGCAGTACACAGGGTTCCACTGAAGCTTTCTTT
D: NA; size: many; J: TRBJ1-1; V: TRBV6-6; CDR3: CASSYATANTEAFF; DNA: TGTGCCAGCAGTTACGCGACAGCGAACACTGAAGCTTTCTTT
D: TRBD2; size: few; J: TRBJ2-3; V: TRBV24-1; CDR3: CATSQGALAGYTDTQYF; DNA: TGTGCCACCAGCCAAGGGGCCTTAGCGGGGTACACAGATACGCAGTATTTT
D: TRBD1; size: few; J: TRBJ2-7; V: TRBV9; CDR3: CASSVDGQGYEQYF; DNA: TGTGCCAGCAGCGTAGACGGACAGGGTTACGAGCAGTACTTC
D: NA; size: few; J: TRBJ1-6; V: TRBV12-3/TRBV12-4; CDR3: CASSLSTGSSPLHF; DNA: TGTGCCAGCAGTTTATCTACAGGATCTTCACCCCTCCACTTT
D: NA; size: NA; J: TRBJ1-2; V: TRBV7-2; CDR3: CASSPQADNYGYTF; DNA: TGTGCCAGCAGCCCCCAAGCAGATAACTATGGCTACACCTTC
D: NA; size: many; J: TRBJ2-2; V: TRBV2; CDR3: CASSEGANTGELFF; DNA: TGTGCCAGCAGTGAGGGTGCGAACACCGGGGAGCTGTTTTTT
D: TRBD1; size: NA; J: TRBJ2-4; V: TRBV5-1; CDR3: CASSLTGTDQNIQYF; DNA: TGCGCCAGCAGCTTGACCGGGACAGACCAAAACATTCAGTACTTC